The 19 T cell receptor beta chains listed next were all sequenced from one sample in a study of T cells in Graves' hyperthyroidism and ophthalmopathy. Researchers took RNA transcripts and amplified the TCR beta CDR3 regions from them. The TCR CDR3 was amplified in a first-round RT-PCR using the HTBI primer set. TCRdb processed the multiplex PCR reads anew with MiXCR; each CDR3 protein has one entry. The profile shows some 490,000 distinct CDR3 sequences, around a fifth of them singletons. Input material: blood. The source of these receptors is an older woman with Graves' ophthalmopathy.

In its sample, this clonotype was seen many times. This chain uses TRBV28 with TRBJ2-3; maybe TRBD1 (5 bases). Trimming took 5 bases from V and 5 from J, leaving 17 bases between them. The CDR3 length is 15 residues. Germline V lookup: CDR1 MDHEN, CDR2 SYDVKM. CDR3 bases: TGTGCCAGCAGTAACTCAGGGATGGTATTAGATACGCAGTATTTT. Protein: CASSNSGMVLDTQYF.

This rearrangement joins TRBV30 to TRBJ2-7, with 7 nucleotides matching TRBD2. Germline-derived CDR1 and CDR2 are GTSNPN and SVGIG (reference sequence). The CDR3 length is 13 residues. The CDR3 sequence: CALTTSEITRQYF. CDR3 nucleotide sequence: TGTGCATTAACCACTAGCGAGATTACGCGGCAGTACTTC.

This clonotype was detected ten times or more. The chain combines TRBV28 with TRBJ2-3; 7 nucleotides line up with TRBD1. CDR1 is MDHEN and CDR2 is SYDVKM in the germline V gene. V lost 8 bases to trimming and J lost 9 bases; unmatched junction nucleotides: 17. The CDR3 loop spans 15 amino acids. The CDR3 protein is CASRSLRGRPKTQYF. Written as DNA, the CDR3 is TGTGCCAGCCGCAGTTTAAGGGGGCGTCCCAAAACGCAGTATTTT.

This clonotype was seen repeatedly, ten times or more. V usage is TRBV27 and J usage is TRBJ2-3, with TRBD2 matching over 7 bases. The CDR3 is 14 amino acids. Germline CDR1 is MNHEY and CDR2 is SMNVEV (reference sequence). V lost 8 bases, J lost 2 bases, and 7 bases stayed unmatched. The CDR3 here is CASLREYDTDTQYF. The CDR3 coding sequence is TGTGCCAGCCTGCGGGAGTACGACACAGATACGCAGTATTTT.

The genes are TRBV5-5 and TRBJ2-5, with D possibly being TRBD1 (5 bases). Germline V gives CDR1 SGHKS, CDR2 YYEKEE (reference sequence). CDR3 length: 13 amino acids. V dropped 0 bases and J dropped 7 bases, with 10 bases sitting between them. This CDR3 reads CASSLGRVRTQYF. The CDR3 DNA is TGTGCCAGCAGCTTGGGCAGGGTGAGGACCCAGTACTTC.

This rearrangement joins TRBV7-8 to TRBJ1-3; 7 positions agree with TRBD1. Germline V gene lookup returns CDR1 SGHVS and CDR2 FQNEAQ. V lost 0 bases to trimming and J lost 4 bases; unmatched junction nucleotides: 3. The CDR3 covers 15 residues. Here the CDR3 DNA reads TGTGCCAGCAGCTTAGCAGACAGGGCGGGAAACACCATATATTTT. Translated: CASSLADRAGNTIYF.

V gene TRBV11-2 combines with J gene TRBJ2-2; TRBD1 matches at 7 bases. In germline, CDR1 is SGHAT, CDR2 FQNNGV. The ends lost 2 bases at V and 1 base at J; junction bases unmatched: 7. This CDR3 contains 17 residues. The CDR3 nucleotides are TGTGCCAGCAGCTTAAGGGGGAGACAGGGGAACACCGGGGAGCTGTTTTTT. It encodes CASSLRGRQGNTGELFF.

DNA for the CDR3: TGTGCCTGGAGGGGGGTTGGAGGGGGCAATTCACCCCTCCACTTT. Translation: CAWRGVGGGNSPLHF. This chain joins TRBV30 and TRBJ1-6; 7 nucleotides align to TRBD1. V shed 3 bases, J shed 7 bases, and the junction held 9 bases outside the gene matches. This CDR3 is built from 15 residues. Germline V gene sequence: CDR1 GTSNPN, CDR2 SVGIG (reference sequence).

This clonotype was counted between two and nine times. The chain is built from TRBV2 and TRBJ1-6; TRBD1 might be the D (6 bases). Germline V gene data show CDR1 as SNHLY and CDR2 as FYNNEI. The length of the CDR3 is 16 residues. V was trimmed by 0 bases and J by 7 bases, leaving 13 bases between them. The CDR3 is CASSEARGQPNSPLHF. CDR3 sequence (DNA): TGTGCCAGCAGTGAAGCGCGTGGACAGCCAAATTCACCCCTCCACTTT.

The chain joins TRBV12-5 to TRBJ1-2; 7 bases are shared with TRBD1. The CDR3 is 17 residues long. V trimming: 4 bases; J trimming: 2 bases; junction bases outside the gene matches: 13. Germline V gene data show CDR1 as LGHNT and CDR2 as FRNRAP. CDR3 in DNA: TGTGCTAGTGGTTCGCCATCTCAAATGGGACAGAACTATGGCTACACCTTC. This sequence encodes CASGSPSQMGQNYGYTF. The variable domain in full, completed from reference TRBV12-5 and TRBJ1-2, reads DARVTQTPRHKVTEMGQEVTMRCQPILGHNTVFWYRQTMMQGLELLAYFRNRAPLDDSGMPKDRFSAEMPDATLATLKIQPSEPRDSAVYFCASGSPSQMGQNYGYTFGSGTRLTVV.

In this sample, this clonotype turned up a few times. The J gene is TRBJ1-5, the V gene TRBV10-3, with D perhaps matching TRBD1 (5 bases). CDR3 length equals 15 residues. Germline V gene sequence: CDR1 ENHRY, CDR2 SYGVKD. Trimming took 9 bases from V and 4 from J, leaving 19 bases between them. The CDR3 nucleotides are TGTGCCATGTCATCGACAGAGGGCGAGAATCAGCCCCAGCATTTT. This gives the protein CAMSSTEGENQPQHF.

This clonotype was observed a few times. CDR3 sequence (DNA): TGTGCCAGCAGCGCCCGGACCGGTGAAAAACTGTTTTTT. This gives the protein CASSARTGEKLFF. The chain recombines TRBV9 with TRBJ1-4; D not resolved. The V gene's germline CDR1 is SGDLS and CDR2 YYNGEE. Trimming removed 3 bases at V and 7 bases at J, with 10 bases between. The CDR3 extends over 13 amino acids. The full variable domain, with the rest looked up from reference TRBV9 and TRBJ1-4, is DSGVTQTPKHLITATGQRVTLRCSPRSGDLSVYWYQQSLDQGLQFLIQYYNGEERAKGNILERFSAQQFPDLHSELNLSSLELGDSALYFCASSARTGEKLFFGSGTQLSVL.

The chain employs TRBV5-1 and TRBJ1-1, with D perhaps matching TRBD1 (6 bases). The CDR3 totals 14 residues. Germline CDR1 is SGHRS and CDR2 is YFSETQ. The V end lost 5 bases, the J end lost 1 base, and 12 bases lay between the germline ends. The CDR3 spells CASSSDRANTEAFF. The CDR3 region has the DNA TGCGCCAGCAGTTCGGACAGAGCGAACACTGAAGCTTTCTTT.

The V gene is TRBV27, the J gene TRBJ2-7, with D possibly TRBD1 on 6 matching bases. CDR1 and CDR2 (germline): MNHEY, SMNVEV (reference sequence). V dropped 2 bases and J dropped 1 base, with 12 bases sitting between them. CDR3 size: 15 residues. The CDR3 loop is CASSLGRGPSYEQYF. The CDR3 nucleotides are TGTGCCAGCAGTTTAGGCAGGGGCCCTTCCTACGAGCAGTACTTC.

There are a few counts of this clonotype. J is TRBJ2-3 and V is TRBV15; a weak D match, TRBD2 (5 bases). This CDR3 has 15 residues. Germline-derived CDR1 and CDR2 are LNHNV and YYDKDF (reference sequence). V was cut by 1 base and J by 0 bases, with 8 bases left in between. The CDR3 DNA reads TGTGCCACCAGCAGAGCCTGGACTAGCACAGATACGCAGTATTTT. Protein: CATSRAWTSTDTQYF.

The table lists this clonotype with many counts. The chain joins TRBV12-3 or TRBV12-4 to TRBJ2-7; 8 bases align to TRBD1. With V trimmed by 6 bases and J by 6 bases, 10 bases remained unmatched. This CDR3 has 14 amino acids. The CDR3 DNA sequence: TGTGCCAGCAGGTCTTGGGGAACAGGGGGCGAGCAGTACTTC. Protein product: CASRSWGTGGEQYF.

The genes are TRBV27 and TRBJ2-2; D remains unclear. This CDR3 has 14 residues. The ends were cut back, 4 bases at V and 4 bases at J, with 10 bases in the middle. Germline CDR1 MNHEY, CDR2 SMNVEV (reference sequence). CDR3 amino acids: CASSSSGITGELFF. CDR3 DNA: TGTGCCAGCAGTTCATCGGGTATCACCGGGGAGCTGTTTTTT.

There are a few counts of this clonotype. The chain combines TRBV10-3 with TRBJ1-1; 10 bases are a match to TRBD1. Germline V gene data show CDR1 as ENHRY and CDR2 as SYGVKD. V trimming: 7 bases; J trimming: 3 bases; junction bases outside the gene matches: 2. CDR3 length equals 13 residues. Here the CDR3 DNA reads TGTGCCATCAAGGGGACAGGGGACACTGAAGCTTTCTTT. Translating it yields CAIKGTGDTEAFF.

The chain combines TRBV3-1 with TRBJ2-1; 9 bases are a match to TRBD1. The CDR3 has 18 amino acids. Trimming took 3 bases from V and 0 from J; bases not matched to a gene: 9. The germline CDR1 and CDR2 sequences are LGHDT and YNNKEL (reference sequence). The CDR3 DNA reads TGTGCCAGCAGCCACGGTCGGACAGGGGTAAGCTCCTACAATGAGCAGTTCTTC. Protein sequence: CASSHGRTGVSSYNEQFF.